This T cell receptor (beta chain) came from a study of T cell repertoires in cytomegalovirus infection. Study context: Alongside well-studied HLA-B-restricted CMV epitopes, recently identified HLA-C-restricted CMV epitopes were also used. CMV infection together with matching HLA type was indicated by public TCR beta signatures.

This clonotype has just a few counts. Its antigen is still unknown. Trimming stripped 0 bases from V and 8 bases from J, with 17 bases between. CDR1 and CDR2 from the germline V gene are SGHNT and YYREEE (reference sequence). There are 16 residues in the CDR3. Broader study findings: Cumulative frequency of public TCR beta families picked out carriers of CMV plus the relevant HLA.

One entry per CDR3 protein results from TCRdb running MiXCR on the reads. Among some 920,000 distinct CDR3 sequences listed, around 32% were seen once. The J gene is TRBJ1-4, the V gene TRBV5-4; D remains unclear. The receptor comes from a human donor in good health (CMV status not recorded). Some clones in this sample may be carry-over from other donors' samples. This sample comprised cultured CD8+ T cells from PBMCs, obtained from culture after CMV antigen stimulation. The CDR3 is CASSLEVTDTPEKLFF. Written as DNA, the CDR3 is TGTGCCAGCAGCTTGGAAGTTACAGACACACCGGAAAAACTGTTTTTT.